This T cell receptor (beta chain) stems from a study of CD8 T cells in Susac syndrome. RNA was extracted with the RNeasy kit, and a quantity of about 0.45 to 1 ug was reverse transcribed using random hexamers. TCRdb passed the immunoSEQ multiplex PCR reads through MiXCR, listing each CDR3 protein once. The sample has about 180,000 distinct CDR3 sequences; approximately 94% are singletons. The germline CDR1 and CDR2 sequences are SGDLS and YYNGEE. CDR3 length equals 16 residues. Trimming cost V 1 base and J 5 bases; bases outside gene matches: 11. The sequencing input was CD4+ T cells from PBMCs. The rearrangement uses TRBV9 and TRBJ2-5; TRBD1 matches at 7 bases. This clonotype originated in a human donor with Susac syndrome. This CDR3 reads CASSVSADRRLETQYF. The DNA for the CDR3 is TGTGCCAGCAGCGTATCGGCGGACAGGCGGTTGGAGACCCAGTACTTC.